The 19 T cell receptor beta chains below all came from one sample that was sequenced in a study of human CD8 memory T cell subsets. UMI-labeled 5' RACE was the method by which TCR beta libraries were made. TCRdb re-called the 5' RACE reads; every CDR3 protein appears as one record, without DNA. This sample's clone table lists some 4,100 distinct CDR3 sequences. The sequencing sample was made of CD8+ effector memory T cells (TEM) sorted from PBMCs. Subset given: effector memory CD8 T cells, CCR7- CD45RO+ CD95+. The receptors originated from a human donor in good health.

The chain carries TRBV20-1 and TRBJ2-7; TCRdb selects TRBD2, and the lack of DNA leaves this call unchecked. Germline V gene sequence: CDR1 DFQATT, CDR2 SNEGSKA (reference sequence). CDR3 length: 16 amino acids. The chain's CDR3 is CSASPPIHRFNYEQYF.

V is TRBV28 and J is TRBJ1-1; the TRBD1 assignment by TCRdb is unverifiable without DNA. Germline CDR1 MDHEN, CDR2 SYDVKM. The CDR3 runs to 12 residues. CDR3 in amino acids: CASRPTGGGAFF.

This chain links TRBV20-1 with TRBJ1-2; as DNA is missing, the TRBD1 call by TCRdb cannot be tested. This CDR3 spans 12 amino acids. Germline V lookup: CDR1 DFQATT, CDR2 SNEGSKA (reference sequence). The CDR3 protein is CSGPTGNYGYTF.

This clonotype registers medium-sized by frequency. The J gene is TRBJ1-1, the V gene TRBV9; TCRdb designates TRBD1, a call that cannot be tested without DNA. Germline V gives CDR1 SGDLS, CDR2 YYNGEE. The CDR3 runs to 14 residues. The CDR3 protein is CASTDREMNTEAFF.

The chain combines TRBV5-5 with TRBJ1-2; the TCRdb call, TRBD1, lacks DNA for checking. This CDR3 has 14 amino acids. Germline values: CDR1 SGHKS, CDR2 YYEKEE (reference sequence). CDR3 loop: CASAPRGQKYSYTF.

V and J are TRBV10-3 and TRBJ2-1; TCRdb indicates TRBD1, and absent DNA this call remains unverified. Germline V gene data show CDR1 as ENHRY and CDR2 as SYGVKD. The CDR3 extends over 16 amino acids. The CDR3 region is CAISEGAGIPYNEQFF.

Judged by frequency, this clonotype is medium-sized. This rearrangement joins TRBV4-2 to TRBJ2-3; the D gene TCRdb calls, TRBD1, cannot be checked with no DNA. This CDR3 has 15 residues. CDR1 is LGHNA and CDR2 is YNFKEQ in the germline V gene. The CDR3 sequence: CASSHGKRDADTQYF.

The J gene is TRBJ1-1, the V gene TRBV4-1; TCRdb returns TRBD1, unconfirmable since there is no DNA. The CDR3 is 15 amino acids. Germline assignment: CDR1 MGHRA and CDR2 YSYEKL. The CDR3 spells CASSQESGALGEAFF.

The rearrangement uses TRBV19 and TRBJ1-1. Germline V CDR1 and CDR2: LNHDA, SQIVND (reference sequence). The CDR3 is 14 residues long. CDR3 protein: CASQDGLMNTEAFF.

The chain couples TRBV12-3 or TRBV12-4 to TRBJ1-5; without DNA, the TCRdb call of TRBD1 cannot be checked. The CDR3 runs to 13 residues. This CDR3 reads CASSPGPIGPQHF.

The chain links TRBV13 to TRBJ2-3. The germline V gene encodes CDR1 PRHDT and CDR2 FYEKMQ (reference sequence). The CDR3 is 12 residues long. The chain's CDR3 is CASSLLGDTQYF.

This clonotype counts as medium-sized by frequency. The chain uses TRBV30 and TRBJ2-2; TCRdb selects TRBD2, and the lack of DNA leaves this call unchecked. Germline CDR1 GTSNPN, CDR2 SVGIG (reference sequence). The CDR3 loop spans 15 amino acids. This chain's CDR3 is CAWSVPNSHTGELFF.

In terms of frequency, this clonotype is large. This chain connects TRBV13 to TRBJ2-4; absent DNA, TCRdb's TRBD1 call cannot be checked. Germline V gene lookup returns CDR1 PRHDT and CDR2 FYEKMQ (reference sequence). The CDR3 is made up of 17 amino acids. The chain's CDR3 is CASSFFGQGEIGNIQYF.

CDR3 sequence reads: CASSYMSGKFF. This chain uses TRBV6-2 or TRBV6-3 with TRBJ2-1; without DNA, the TCRdb call of TRBD1 cannot be checked. The CDR3 runs 11 residues. Germline V lookup: CDR1 MNHEY, CDR2 SVGEGT.

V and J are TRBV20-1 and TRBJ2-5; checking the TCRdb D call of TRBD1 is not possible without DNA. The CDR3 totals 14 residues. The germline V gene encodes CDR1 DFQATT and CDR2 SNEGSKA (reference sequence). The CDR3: CSARDGTGQETQYF.

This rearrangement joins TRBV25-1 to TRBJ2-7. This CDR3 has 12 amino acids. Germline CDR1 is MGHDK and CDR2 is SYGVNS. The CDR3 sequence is CASRDGVYEQYF.

The CDR3 is CASSQARWETQYF. The gene calls are TRBV5-5 and TRBJ2-5; TCRdb calls TRBD2, which cannot be checked without DNA. The germline V gene encodes CDR1 SGHKS and CDR2 YYEKEE (reference sequence). The CDR3 length is 13 residues.

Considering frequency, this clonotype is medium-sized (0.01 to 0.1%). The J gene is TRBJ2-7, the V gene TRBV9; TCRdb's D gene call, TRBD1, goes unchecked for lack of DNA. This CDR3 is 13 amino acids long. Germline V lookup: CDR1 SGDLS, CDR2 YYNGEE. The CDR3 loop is CASSRDSSYEQYF.

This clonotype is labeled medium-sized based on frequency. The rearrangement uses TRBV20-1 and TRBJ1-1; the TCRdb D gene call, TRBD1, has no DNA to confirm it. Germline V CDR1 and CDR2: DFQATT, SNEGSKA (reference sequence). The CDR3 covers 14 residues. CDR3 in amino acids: CSAMGDSRGTEAFF.